What follows are 26 T cell receptor beta chains derived from one specimen sequenced in a study of OX40 agonist ivuxolimab in advanced cancers. Sequencing used immunoSEQ multiplex PCR; TCRdb keeps in-frame clones, though not all of them. The table has around 15,000 clones, about 80% seen once. Source: CD4+ or CD8+ T cells sorted from blood, taken in a trial of the OX40 agonist ivuxolimab. The source is an adult with an advanced solid tumor such as melanoma, head and neck, liver or kidney cancer.

The CDR3 DNA reads TGTGCCACCACCCCCGGAGGGGCGACCAACTATGGCTACACCTTC. The encoded protein is CATTPGGATNYGYTF. The V and J genes are TRBV15 and TRBJ1-2; maybe TRBD1 (5 bases). V dropped 7 bases and J dropped 2 bases, with 17 bases sitting between them. The germline gives CDR1 LNHNV, CDR2 YYDKDF (reference sequence). The CDR3 loop spans 15 amino acids.

The gene calls are TRBV27 and TRBJ2-3; 7 bases fit TRBD1. Trimming at V came to 6 bases and at J to 2 bases, leaving 11 bases not matched to a gene. This CDR3 contains 16 residues. Germline V gives CDR1 MNHEY, CDR2 SMNVEV (reference sequence). This chain's CDR3 is CASRRPGTGDTDTQYF. The CDR3, as DNA: TGTGCCAGCAGACGACCCGGCACAGGGGACACAGATACGCAGTATTTT.

This sequence joins TRBV27 and TRBJ2-7; 9 bases line up with TRBD2. This CDR3 spans 15 amino acids. Losses at the gene ends were 8 bases for V and 5 bases for J; bases not matched to a gene: 13. Germline CDR1 MNHEY, CDR2 SMNVEV (reference sequence). The CDR3 nucleotides are TGTGCCAGCCGGAGCCTCAGCGGGGGGTCTAACGAGCAGTACTTC. This codes for CASRSLSGGSNEQYF.

The V and J genes are TRBV7-3 and TRBJ2-1, with D hard to call. The germline V gene encodes CDR1 SGHTA and CDR2 FQGTGA. This CDR3 has 14 amino acids. Deletions cut 2 bases from V and 10 bases from J, with 15 bases between. CDR3 loop: CASSLGLGSQEQFF. The CDR3, as DNA: TGTGCCAGCAGCTTAGGTCTAGGGTCCCAAGAGCAGTTCTTC.

The chain carries TRBV29-1 and TRBJ2-7; D is ambiguous. There are 12 residues in the CDR3. V lost 4 bases and J lost 4, with 11 bases in between. CDR1 and CDR2 from the germline V gene are SQVTM and ANQGSEA. CDR3 loop: CSVVGQRYEQYF. For the CDR3, the DNA is TGCAGCGTTGTCGGCCAGAGGTACGAGCAGTACTTC.

CDR3 sequence reads: CASSSGQTWRETQYF. The CDR3, as DNA: TGTGCCAGCAGCTCAGGACAGACATGGAGGGAGACCCAGTACTTC. The chain recombines TRBV6-5 with TRBJ2-5; tentative D call: TRBD1 (6 bases). Deletions cut 6 bases from V and 5 bases from J, with 19 bases between. There are 15 residues in the CDR3. CDR1 is MNHEY and CDR2 is SVGAGI in the germline V gene.

With respect to this clone: One base away lies a much larger clone, so this may be a sequencing read error. The chain has TRBV6-1 and TRBJ2-7; D possibly corresponds to TRBD2 (5 bases). CDR3 length equals 15 residues. Trimming took off 1 base at V and 2 bases at J, with 12 bases between the two ends. In germline, CDR1 is MNHNS, CDR2 SASEGT. The CDR3 spells CASSEEEAAPYEQYF. Written as DNA, the CDR3 is TGTGCCAGCAGTGAAGAGGAGGCGGCCCCCTACGAGCAGTACTTC.

A few counts support this clone. This chain links TRBV5-4 with TRBJ2-3, with D possibly being TRBD2 (6 bases). The length of the CDR3 is 14 residues. The ends were cut back, 1 base at V and 5 bases at J, with 11 bases in the middle. Germline loops: CDR1 SGHNT, CDR2 YYREEE (reference sequence). In nucleotides, the CDR3 is TGTGCCAGCAGCTTGAGGGGACTGGAAGATACGCAGTATTTT. Protein product: CASSLRGLEDTQYF.

The chain uses TRBV4-2 and TRBJ2-2; D perhaps matches TRBD1 (6 bases). The CDR3 has 16 amino acids. Germline CDR1 reads LGHNA; CDR2 reads YNFKEQ. V lost 7 bases and J lost 6, with 21 bases in between. The DNA for the CDR3 is TGTGCCAGCACCGGGGAGACAGGTTGGACTCCCGGGGAGCTGTTTTTT. This translates into CASTGETGWTPGELFF.

By sample share, this clone is medium-sized. The rearrangement joins TRBV7-9 to TRBJ1-1, with unresolved D. The CDR3 is 14 residues long. The V end was cut by 5 bases, the J end by 2 bases, with 12 bases between. Looked up from germline, CDR1 is SEHNR and CDR2 is FQNEAQ (reference sequence). This chain's CDR3 is CASSPPGQNTEAFF. In nucleotides, the CDR3 is TGTGCCAGCAGCCCACCGGGCCAAAACACTGAAGCTTTCTTT.

In this sample, this clone turned up a few times. The J gene is TRBJ2-3, the V gene TRBV4-1, with 7 bases matching TRBD1. V shed 4 bases, J shed 0 bases, and the junction held 10 bases outside the gene matches. The CDR3 has 17 residues. Germline CDR1 reads MGHRA; CDR2 reads YSYEKL. This CDR3 reads CASSRLGLGQSTDTQYF. The CDR3 DNA reads TGCGCCAGCAGCCGCCTAGGTCTGGGACAGAGCACAGATACGCAGTATTTT.

The chain combines TRBV27 with TRBJ1-1; 7 nucleotides match TRBD1. CDR3 length equals 13 residues. Germline CDR1 reads MNHEY; CDR2 reads SMNVEV (reference sequence). Losses at the gene ends were 6 bases for V and 4 bases for J; bases not matched to a gene: 5. CDR3 loop: CASRLRGSTEAFF. In nucleotides, the CDR3 is TGTGCCAGCAGACTCAGGGGGTCCACTGAAGCTTTCTTT.

The count of this clone is one. V gene TRBV4-3 combines with J gene TRBJ2-5, with no clear D. Germline V gene data show CDR1 as LGHNA and CDR2 as YSLEER. V lost 0 bases to trimming and J lost 6 bases, with 14 bases between them. The CDR3 loop spans 15 amino acids. Here the CDR3 DNA reads TGCGCCAGCAGCCAAGATCGGCTAAGTTTACAGACCCAGTACTTC. As protein: CASSQDRLSLQTQYF.

The V gene is TRBV7-9, the J gene TRBJ1-6; D gene uncertain. Looked up from germline, CDR1 is SEHNR and CDR2 is FQNEAQ (reference sequence). The CDR3 contains 13 residues. V lost 1 base, J lost 15 bases, and 13 bases lay in between. The CDR3 sequence: CASSLGAQTRLHF. In DNA, the CDR3 is TGTGCCAGCAGCTTAGGAGCCCAGACTCGCCTCCACTTT.

This clone has more than one count but fewer than ten. The chain combines TRBV9 with TRBJ1-4; no firm D call. The V end was cut by 3 bases, the J end by 0 bases, with 6 bases between. In germline, CDR1 is SGDLS, CDR2 YYNGEE. The CDR3 loop spans 14 amino acids. Here the CDR3 DNA reads TGTGCCAGCAGCGGAGGGACAACTAATGAAAAACTGTTTTTT. Encoded protein: CASSGGTTNEKLFF.

This clone has just a few counts. This chain joins TRBV9 and TRBJ2-2; the D is unclear. This CDR3 is built from 13 residues. V was clipped by 2 bases and J by 2 bases, with 4 bases between them. From germline, CDR1 is SGDLS and CDR2 YYNGEE. This chain's CDR3 is CASSVINTGELFF. The CDR3 DNA follows: TGTGCCAGCAGCGTTATTAACACCGGGGAGCTGTTTTTT. Using reference TRBV9 and TRBJ2-2 for the parts outside the CDR3, the full variable domain is DSGVTQTPKHLITATGQRVTLRCSPRSGDLSVYWYQQSLDQGLQFLIQYYNGEERAKGNILERFSAQQFPDLHSELNLSSLELGDSALYFCASSVINTGELFFGEGSRLTVL.

The J gene is TRBJ1-1, the V gene TRBV7-6; D unclear. Trimming removed 0 bases from V and 6 bases from J, with 17 bases in between. The CDR3 length is 16 residues. Germline CDR1 SGHVS, CDR2 FNYEAQ. The DNA for the CDR3 is TGTGCCAGCAGCTTAGCCGCAGGTGGAACTCGGGCTGAAGCTTTCTTT. Its protein is CASSLAAGGTRAEAFF. The full variable domain, its missing parts supplied by reference TRBV7-6 and TRBJ1-1, is GAGVSQSPRYKVTKRGQDVALRCDPISGHVSLYWYRQALGQGPEFLTYFNYEAQQDKSGLPNDRFSAERPEGSISTLTIQRTEQRDSAMYRCASSLAAGGTRAEAFFGQGTRLTVV.

A word on this clone: At one end the junction does not follow the germline gene, possibly because of a read error. The rearrangement links TRBV7-7 to TRBJ2-5; D remains unclear. The V gene's germline CDR1 is SSHAT and CDR2 FNYEAQ (reference sequence). The CDR3 covers 15 residues. DNA for the CDR3: TGTGCTAGCAGCTTAGATTACGGTACGGGCGAGACCCAGTACTTC. It encodes CASSLDYGTGETQYF. Using reference TRBV7-7 and TRBJ2-5 for the parts outside the CDR3, the full variable domain is GAGVSQSPRYKVTKRGQDVTLRCDPISSHATLYWYQQALGQGPEFLTYFNYEAQPDKSGLPSDRFSAERPEGSISTLTIQRTEQRDSAMYRCASSLDYGTGETQYFGPGTRLLVL.

The V gene is TRBV7-9, the J gene TRBJ2-7, with D possibly being TRBD1 (5 bases). CDR1 is SEHNR, CDR2 FQNEAQ, per germline (reference sequence). This CDR3 spans 13 amino acids. Between the trimmed V and J ends, which lost 5 bases and 3 bases, there was a span of 11 bases. In DNA form, the CDR3 reads TGTGCCAGCAGCCGGACACTATACTACGAGCAGTACTTC. This encodes CASSRTLYYEQYF.

The DNA for the CDR3 is TGTGCCAGCTCATCTCAGGGTCAGCCCCAGCATTTT. This encodes CASSSQGQPQHF. This chain links TRBV18 with TRBJ1-5; TRBD1 is a possible D gene (5 bases). Germline V lookup: CDR1 KGHSH, CDR2 LQKENI. The ends were cut back, 5 bases at V and 6 bases at J, with 8 bases in the middle. The CDR3 is made up of 12 amino acids.

J is TRBJ2-7 and V is TRBV9; D unresolved. Looked up from germline, CDR1 is SGDLS and CDR2 is YYNGEE. The V end was cut by 0 bases, the J end by 6 bases, with 10 bases between. This CDR3 contains 13 residues. CDR3 sequence reads: CASSVDARPEQYF. The CDR3 DNA sequence: TGTGCCAGCAGCGTAGACGCGCGACCCGAGCAGTACTTC.

The chain is built from TRBV7-9 and TRBJ1-2; possibly TRBD1 for D (6 bases). V gave up 0 bases and J gave up 0 bases, with 11 bases separating them. In germline, CDR1 is SEHNR, CDR2 FQNEAQ (reference sequence). This CDR3 has 16 residues. Here the CDR3 DNA reads TGTGCCAGCAGCTTAGCGGGGGGACAAGCTAACTATGGCTACACCTTC. It encodes CASSLAGGQANYGYTF.

The count of this clone is one. The chain employs TRBV6-5 and TRBJ2-3; 7 bases fit TRBD1. Trimming removed 2 bases from V and 3 bases from J; junction bases left unmatched: 2. The CDR3 covers 14 residues. CDR1 and CDR2 (germline): MNHEY, SVGAGI. CDR3 sequence (DNA): TGTGCCAGCAGTTACGGGACAGAGACAGATACGCAGTATTTT. Protein product: CASSYGTETDTQYF.

The V gene is TRBV27, the J gene TRBJ2-7; 8 bases fit TRBD1. In germline, CDR1 is MNHEY, CDR2 SMNVEV (reference sequence). The CDR3 loop spans 17 amino acids. Trimming cost V 5 bases and J 2 bases; bases outside gene matches: 14. The DNA for the CDR3 is TGTGCCAGCAGTGGAAGACAGGGGAAATCCACTACCTACGAGCAGTACTTC. It translates to CASSGRQGKSTTYEQYF.

The DNA of the CDR3 is TGTGCCAGCAGCCCGAACAATAACTATGGCTACACCTTC. This codes for CASSPNNNYGYTF. The chain couples TRBV9 to TRBJ1-2; no clear D gene. Trimming pared 4 bases from V and 1 base from J, leaving 8 bases between. This CDR3 contains 13 residues. CDR1 and CDR2 (germline): SGDLS, YYNGEE.

The chain uses TRBV11-2 and TRBJ1-1; no clear D gene. The CDR3 has 11 amino acids. Germline values: CDR1 SGHAT, CDR2 FQNNGV. The V end was cut by 2 bases, the J end by 6 bases, with 4 bases between. The CDR3 spells CASSLSAEAFF. The DNA of the CDR3 is TGTGCCAGCAGCTTAAGCGCTGAAGCTTTCTTT.